This T cell receptor beta chain was retrieved from a study of CD8 T cells in Susac syndrome. RNA amounts of about 0.5 to 1 ug underwent reverse transcription with random hexamers. TCR beta CDR3 was amplified by immunoSEQ covering 54 Vbeta and 13 Jbeta. TCRdb itself ran the immunoSEQ multiplex PCR reads through MiXCR, one entry per CDR3 protein. The sample holds approximately 190,000 distinct CDR3 sequences, 90% to 96% seen once. Patients with Susac syndrome met the recently defined diagnostic criteria for definite or probable disease. Points on this clonotype: Its antigen remains unidentified.

Whole-study results and caveats: In its TCR sequencing and HLA analysis, the study acknowledged that the number of individuals was relatively small. The CD4+ T cell repertoires, which came from Susac syndrome patients, showed no sign of clonal expansion.

The material sequenced was CD4+ T cells from PBMCs. The source of this sequence is a human donor with Susac syndrome.

The DNA for the CDR3 is TGTGCCAGCAGCATCGGACTAGCGGGGGAGGAGACCCAGTACTTC. Protein: CASSIGLAGEETQYF. J is TRBJ2-5 and V is TRBV9; 13 bases line up with TRBD2. The CDR3 totals 15 residues. Germline lookup yields CDR1 SGDLS and CDR2 YYNGEE. Germline trimming cut 4 bases from V and 5 bases from J; bases unmatched to any gene: 5.